The clone carrying this T cell receptor (beta chain) was observed many times. These data come from a study of T cells in Graves' hyperthyroidism and ophthalmopathy. Amplified TCR beta CDR3 regions came from RNA transcripts. An initial round of RT-PCR targeting the TCR CDR3 relied on the HTBI primer set. TCRdb passed the multiplex PCR reads through MiXCR, listing each CDR3 protein once. The sample lists about 270,000 distinct CDR3 sequences; roughly 15% were seen once. The CDR3 extends over 17 amino acids. The germline V and J ends were trimmed by 7 bases and 4 bases, with 23 bases remaining between them.

The source material was blood. The rearrangement links TRBV12-3 or TRBV12-4 to TRBJ1-3; TRBD1 might be the D (6 bases). This TCR was sampled from a woman in her forties or fifties with Graves' hyperthyroidism that later progressed to Graves' ophthalmopathy. The CDR3 region has the DNA TGTGCCAGCACTCTCGGGGGGGCGTCGGGTTTGGGAAACACCATATATTTT. It translates to CASTLGGASGLGNTIYF.